This TCR beta chain was profiled in a study of T cell responses to AZD1222 COVID-19 vaccine. As concerns this clone: Its target is unknown.

The V and J ends lost 7 bases and 3 bases respectively, with 12 bases between them. This CDR3 is built from 13 residues. Method: immunoSEQ multiplex PCR; TCRdb's copy keeps in-frame clones and lacks some. The data hold about 90,000 clones, with about 89% observed a single time. General observations from the study: Donors were chiefly white British, with a greater number of females, and clonal diversity was perhaps underestimated. Only after the peak T cell response were repertoires sampled. The CD4 TCRs associated with vaccination extended across spike and predominated at 160-218 and 743-854. Elevations in Spike-specific TCR breadth and depth followed administration of two AZD1222 doses.

The sequence was collected from an adult who received the AZD1222 COVID-19 vaccine. The rearrangement uses TRBV12-3 or TRBV12-4 and TRBJ1-2; possibly TRBD1 for D (5 bases). This specimen consisted of peripheral blood, obtained 28 days after the second AZD1222 dose. CDR3 residues: CASNPTGHYGYTF. The CDR3 nucleotides read TGTGCCAGCAATCCAACGGGGCACTATGGCTACACCTTC.